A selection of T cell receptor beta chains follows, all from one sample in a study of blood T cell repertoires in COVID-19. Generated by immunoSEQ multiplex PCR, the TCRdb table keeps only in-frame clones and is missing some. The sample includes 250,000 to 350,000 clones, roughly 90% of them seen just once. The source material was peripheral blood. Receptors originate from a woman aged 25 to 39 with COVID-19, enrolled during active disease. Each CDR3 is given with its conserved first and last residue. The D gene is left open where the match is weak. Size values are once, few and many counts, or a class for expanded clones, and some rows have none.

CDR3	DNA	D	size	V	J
CATPGHSNSPLHF	TGTGCCACCCCGGGACACTCTAATTCACCCCTCCACTTT	-	few	TRBV24-1	TRBJ1-6
CASSLMRGRNTEAFF	TGTGCCAGCAGCTTAATGCGGGGGAGGAACACTGAAGCTTTCTTT	-	-	TRBV11-1	TRBJ1-1
CASSLRTGVTKNIQYF	TGTGCCAGCAGCTTAAGGACAGGGGTTACCAAAAACATTCAGTACTTC	TRBD1	-	TRBV11-2	TRBJ2-4
CASSLSSNTGELFF	TGTGCCAGCAGTTTGTCCAGTAACACCGGGGAGCTGTTTTTT	-	few	TRBV28	TRBJ2-2
CASSHLRTGANSPLHF	TGCGCCAGCAGCCACCTCAGGACAGGGGCGAATTCACCCCTCCACTTT	TRBD1	-	TRBV4-1	TRBJ1-6
CASSIGEFYEQYF	TGTGCCAGTAGTATCGGGGAGTTCTACGAGCAGTACTTC	-	-	TRBV19	TRBJ2-7
CASSPYIDRSTDTQYF	TGTGCCAGCAGCCCATATATAGACAGGTCCACAGATACGCAGTATTTT	-	-	TRBV7-2	TRBJ2-3
CASSLTPGLAGEQETQYF	TGTGCCAGCAGCCTAACCCCGGGACTAGCGGGAGAGCAAGAGACCCAGTACTTC	TRBD2	-	TRBV28	TRBJ2-5
CASSSGTSGTEQFF	TGTGCCAGCAGCTCGGGGACTAGCGGGACTGAGCAGTTCTTC	TRBD2	-	TRBV7-3	TRBJ2-1
CASSRTPSYEQYF	TGTGCCAGCTCCCGGACACCTTCCTACGAGCAGTACTTC	-	once	TRBV6-5	TRBJ2-7
CAISAGAYEQYF	TGTGCCATCAGTGCGGGGGCCTACGAGCAGTACTTC	-	-	TRBV10-3	TRBJ2-7
CASRLQGLNTEAFF	TGTGCCAGCAGGCTCCAGGGTCTAAACACTGAAGCTTTCTTT	-	-	TRBV28	TRBJ1-1
CASSQDAGQDLNYGYTF	TGTGCCAGCAGCCAAGATGCCGGACAGGATCTGAACTATGGCTACACCTTC	TRBD1	-	TRBV4-2	TRBJ1-2
CSVPLPGQVNTEAFF	TGCAGCGTACCTCTACCGGGACAGGTGAACACTGAAGCTTTCTTT	TRBD1	-	TRBV29-1	TRBJ1-1
CASSDSGGAGANVLTF	TGTGCCAGCAGTGACTCAGGAGGGGCTGGGGCCAACGTCCTGACTTTC	-	-	TRBV6-4	TRBJ2-6
CASSQAKEQFF	TGTGCCAGCAGCCAAGCTAAAGAGCAGTTCTTC	-	-	TRBV3-1/TRBV3-2	TRBJ2-1
CASSLQLAVSYNEQFF	TGTGCCAGCAGTCTACAACTAGCGGTCTCCTACAATGAGCAGTTCTTC	TRBD2	-	TRBV7-3	TRBJ2-1
CASSMGTRDTQYF	TGTGCCAGTAGTATGGGGACTAGAGATACGCAGTATTTT	TRBD2	-	TRBV19	TRBJ2-3
CASSRDLAGETQYF	TGTGCCAGCAGTCGCGACTTGGCGGGGGAGACCCAGTACTTC	-	-	TRBV7-2	TRBJ2-5
CAWSKRDRGNQPQHF	TGTGCCTGGAGTAAGCGGGACAGGGGCAATCAGCCCCAGCATTTT	TRBD1	-	TRBV30	TRBJ1-5
CASSLGLAGGNEQFF	TGTGCCAGCAGCTTGGGGCTAGCGGGAGGGAATGAGCAGTTCTTC	TRBD2	-	TRBV11-2	TRBJ2-1
CASSERGEQYF	TGTGCCAGCAGTGAGCGGGGCGAGCAGTACTTC	-	-	TRBV2	TRBJ2-7
CASSTGPSSGNTIYF	TGTGCCAGCTCAACAGGGCCCAGCTCTGGAAACACCATATATTTT	-	-	TRBV18	TRBJ1-3
CASSRLGTTYEQYF	TGTGCCAGCAGTCGGCTCGGGACTACCTACGAGCAGTACTTC	TRBD2	-	TRBV6-2/TRBV6-3	TRBJ2-7
CASSPREDSEQFF	TGTGCCAGCTCACCTCGTGAAGATAGTGAGCAGTTCTTC	-	-	TRBV18	TRBJ2-1
CASSQPLAGTDTQYF	TGTGCCAGCAGTCAACCACTAGCTGGCACAGATACGCAGTATTTT	-	-	TRBV28	TRBJ2-3
CASSEPRTAYYEQYF	TGTGCCAGCAGTGAACCCAGGACAGCCTACTACGAGCAGTACTTC	-	once	TRBV6-1	TRBJ2-7
CASSLLAGPALAGELFF	TGTGCCAGCAGTTTATTGGCGGGGCCAGCCCTGGCCGGGGAGCTGTTTTTT	-	-	TRBV28	TRBJ2-2
CASSVAGVNADTQYF	TGTGCCAGCAGCGTCGCGGGAGTCAACGCAGATACGCAGTATTTT	TRBD2	-	TRBV9	TRBJ2-3
CASSPRQADYGYTF	TGTGCCAGCTCACCTAGACAGGCTGACTATGGCTACACCTTC	-	-	TRBV18	TRBJ1-2
CASRRDYEQYF	TGCGCCAGCAGGCGTGACTACGAGCAGTACTTC	-	-	TRBV5-1	TRBJ2-7
CASSPTENTEAFF	TGTGCCAGCAGTCCCACAGAGAACACTGAAGCTTTCTTT	-	-	TRBV2	TRBJ1-1
CASSLDSHYEQYF	TGCGCCAGCAGCTTGGACAGCCACTACGAGCAGTACTTC	-	-	TRBV5-1	TRBJ2-7
CASSLSSPARGYEQYF	TGTGCCAGCAGTTTAAGTTCCCCGGCCAGGGGCTACGAGCAGTACTTC	-	-	TRBV27	TRBJ2-7